This T cell receptor (beta chain) was observed in a study of T cells in Graves' hyperthyroidism and ophthalmopathy. The study's findings and limits: Most thyroid clonotypes expanded above 0.001 were also detected in blood.

RNA transcripts served as the template for amplifying TCR beta CDR3 regions. The HTBI primer set was used in a first-round RT-PCR of the TCR CDR3. TCRdb reprocessed the multiplex PCR reads via MiXCR and lists one record per CDR3 protein. The sample has some 500,000 distinct CDR3 sequences; 24% are singletons. Patients with uncontrolled infections, other autoimmune diseases, pregnancy or lactation were excluded. CDR1 LGHDT and CDR2 YNNKEL come from the germline V gene (reference sequence). This CDR3 region has 16 residues. The V end lost 1 base, the J end lost 2 bases, and 12 bases lay between the germline ends. About this clonotype: The target antigen is unknown.

The sample taken for sequencing was blood. The chain has TRBV3-1 and TRBJ1-3, with no clear D. The receptor was derived from a woman aged 25 to 39 with Graves' ophthalmopathy. The CDR3 region has the DNA TGTGCCAGCAGCCAAGTACTGGGCTTGGCTGGAAACACCATATATTTT. It encodes CASSQVLGLAGNTIYF. Combining the CDR3 with reference TRBV3-1 and TRBJ1-3 gives the whole variable domain DTAVSQTPKYLVTQMGNDKSIKCEQNLGHDTMYWYKQDSKKFLKIMFSYNNKELIINETVPNRFSPKSPDKAHLNLHINSLELGDSAVYFCASSQVLGLAGNTIYFGEGSWLTVV.